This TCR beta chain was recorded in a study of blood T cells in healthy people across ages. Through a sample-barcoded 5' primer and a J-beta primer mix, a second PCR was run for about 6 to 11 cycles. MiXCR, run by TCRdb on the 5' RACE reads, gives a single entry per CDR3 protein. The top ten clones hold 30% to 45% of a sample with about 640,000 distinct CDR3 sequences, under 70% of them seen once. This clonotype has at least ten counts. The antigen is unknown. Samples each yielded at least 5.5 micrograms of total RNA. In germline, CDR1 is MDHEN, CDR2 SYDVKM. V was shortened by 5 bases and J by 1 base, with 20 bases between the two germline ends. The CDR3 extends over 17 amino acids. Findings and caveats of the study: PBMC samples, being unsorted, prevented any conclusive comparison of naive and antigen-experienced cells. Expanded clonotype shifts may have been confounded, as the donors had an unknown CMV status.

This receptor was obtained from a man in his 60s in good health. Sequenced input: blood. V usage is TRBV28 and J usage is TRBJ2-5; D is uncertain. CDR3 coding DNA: TGTGCCAGCAGTGTTGCCCCTATCCACTTGACCCAAGAGACCCAGTACTTC. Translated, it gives CASSVAPIHLTQETQYF.